These 18 T cell receptor beta chains share one sample of origin, sequenced in a study of cytomegalovirus exposure and HLA in healthy donors. A multiplex PCR was run with 60 Vbeta primers and 13 Jbeta primers. Sequencing used immunoSEQ multiplex PCR; TCRdb keeps in-frame clones, though not all of them. The data show more than 85,000 clones, 76% seen once. The source material was PBMCs. These receptor sequences come from a young man in good health and CMV-seropositive.

A few counts support this clone. V usage is TRBV7-2 and J usage is TRBJ2-7; 7 bases line up with TRBD2. This CDR3 contains 16 residues. CDR1 and CDR2 from the germline V gene are SGHTA and FQGNSA. The V segment lost 5 bases and the J segment 0 bases; nucleotides outside the gene matches: 10. Here the CDR3 reads CASSRPGRGSSYEQYF. CDR3 in DNA: TGTGCCAGCAGCCGACCGGGGCGGGGGAGCTCCTACGAGCAGTACTTC.

The J gene is TRBJ1-2, the V gene TRBV7-9, with 12 bases aligning to TRBD1. The CDR3 has 14 amino acids. Per the germline V gene, CDR1 is SEHNR and CDR2 is FQNEAQ (reference sequence). The junction had 2 bases not matched to a gene; V was cut back by 5 bases and J by 4 bases. CDR3 residues: CASSGTGGTYGYTF. The DNA of the CDR3 is TGTGCCAGCAGCGGGACAGGGGGCACCTATGGCTACACCTTC.

The V and J genes are TRBV6-5 and TRBJ1-4, with 9 bases aligning to TRBD1. J lost 11 bases, V lost 0 bases, and 4 bases had no gene match. This CDR3 contains 14 residues. The germline V gene has CDR1 MNHEY and CDR2 SVGAGI. For the CDR3, the DNA is TGTGCCAGCAGTTACTCGACAGGGGGGAGGAAACTGTTTTTT. This translates into CASSYSTGGRKLFF.

The rearrangement uses TRBV6-5 and TRBJ2-1, with D tentatively TRBD2 (6 bases). The CDR3 covers 15 residues. Between the trimmed V and J ends, which lost 0 bases and 10 bases, there was a span of 16 bases. Germline V gives CDR1 MNHEY, CDR2 SVGAGI. This CDR3 is CASSYSNGGMNEQFF. The CDR3 DNA is TGTGCCAGCAGTTACTCTAATGGGGGGATGAACGAGCAGTTCTTC.

This sequence joins TRBV15 and TRBJ2-1; D ambiguous. Germline V gene sequence: CDR1 LNHNV, CDR2 YYDKDF (reference sequence). The CDR3 consists of 14 residues. The V end was cut by 0 bases, the J end by 7 bases, with 10 bases between. The CDR3 spells CATSRDELINEQFF. As DNA, the CDR3 is TGTGCCACCAGCAGAGATGAGCTAATTAATGAGCAGTTCTTC. Looking up the rest from reference TRBV15 and TRBJ2-1 gives the full variable domain: DAMVIQNPRYQVTQFGKPVTLSCSQTLNHNVMYWYQQKSSQAPKLLFHYYDKDFNNEADTPDNFQSRRPNTSFCFLDIRSPGLGDTAMYLCATSRDELINEQFFGPGTRLTVL.

This clone has more than one count but fewer than ten. The chain couples TRBV6-5 to TRBJ1-1; D possibly corresponds to TRBD1 (6 bases). Germline-derived CDR1 and CDR2 are MNHEY and SVGAGI. V was pared by 7 bases and J by 1 base, with 10 bases between. The CDR3 totals 13 residues. The CDR3 DNA reads TGTGCCAGCACCCGGACAGCGAACACTGAAGCTTTCTTT. Amino acids: CASTRTANTEAFF.

This chain joins TRBV5-4 and TRBJ2-3, with D perhaps TRBD2 (6 bases). This CDR3 region has 17 residues. Germline CDR1 and CDR2: SGHNT and YYREEE (reference sequence). V lost 4 bases and J lost 3, with 21 bases in between. CDR3 in amino acids: CASSPVMVWGETDTQYF. CDR3 nucleotide sequence: TGTGCCAGCAGCCCGGTCATGGTCTGGGGGGAAACAGATACGCAGTATTTT. The full variable domain, completed using reference TRBV5-4 and TRBJ2-3, is ETGVTQSPTHLIKTRGQQVTLRCSSQSGHNTVSWYQQALGQGPQFIFQYYREEENGRGNFPPRFSGLQFPNYSSELNVNALELDDSALYLCASSPVMVWGETDTQYFGPGTRLTVL.

This sequence joins TRBV7-2 and TRBJ2-7; TRBD1 aligns across 10 bases. V was clipped by 6 bases and J by 2 bases; unmatched bases: 10. The CDR3 extends over 16 amino acids. Germline CDR1 SGHTA, CDR2 FQGNSA. The CDR3: CASRPAGTGAPYEQYF. The CDR3 DNA is TGTGCCAGCAGACCCGCCGGGACAGGGGCCCCCTACGAGCAGTACTTC.

The chain employs TRBV28 and TRBJ1-1, with TRBD1 as a possible D gene (5 bases). The V end lost 1 base, the J end lost 6 bases, and 15 bases lay between the germline ends. This CDR3 is built from 15 residues. Germline CDR1 and CDR2: MDHEN and SYDVKM. Written as DNA, the CDR3 is TGTGCCAGCAGTTTATCGGGGGGAGGTTCCGCTGAAGCTTTCTTT. This translates into CASSLSGGGSAEAFF.

The J gene is TRBJ2-2, the V gene TRBV5-1; tentatively, D is TRBD1 (6 bases). CDR1 and CDR2 from the germline V gene are SGHRS and YFSETQ. V gave up 0 bases and J gave up 7 bases, with 19 bases separating them. The CDR3 is 17 amino acids. The CDR3 region is CASSLVRTELVGGELFF. In nucleotides, the CDR3 is TGCGCCAGCAGCTTGGTGCGGACAGAACTCGTGGGCGGGGAGCTGTTTTTT. The full variable domain, rest sourced from reference TRBV5-1 and TRBJ2-2, is KAGVTQTPRYLIKTRGQQVTLSCSPISGHRSVSWYQQTPGQGLQFLFEYFSETQRNKGNFPGRFSGRQFSNSRSEMNVSTLELGDSALYLCASSLVRTELVGGELFFGEGSRLTVL.

The chain joins TRBV6-5 to TRBJ2-2; TRBD1 agrees at 7 bases. CDR1 is MNHEY, CDR2 SVGAGI, per germline. After removal of 6 bases from V and 7 bases from J, the junction contained 11 bases not matched to a gene. The CDR3 has 15 residues. CDR3 amino acids: CASSPQGIGGGELFF. The CDR3, as DNA: TGTGCCAGCAGCCCACAGGGGATCGGAGGCGGGGAGCTGTTTTTT.

The chain employs TRBV14 and TRBJ1-2; TRBD1 matches 9 bases. Germline trimming cut 6 bases from V and 8 bases from J; bases unmatched to any gene: 7. CDR3 length: 13 amino acids. CDR1 is SGHDN and CDR2 is FVKESK in the germline V gene. CDR3 bases: TGTGCCAGCAGACAAACAGGGGGCGCAGGCTACACCTTC. As protein: CASRQTGGAGYTF.

The chain is built from TRBV18 and TRBJ1-2, with D maybe TRBD1 (5 bases). Germline V gene data show CDR1 as KGHSH and CDR2 as LQKENI. V was pared by 3 bases and J by 2 bases, with 7 bases between. The CDR3 is made up of 13 amino acids. DNA for the CDR3: TGTGCCAGCTCACCCAGGGAAAACTATGGCTACACCTTC. Its protein is CASSPRENYGYTF.

The gene calls are TRBV18 and TRBJ2-7; 7 positions agree with TRBD1. The CDR3 runs 14 residues. The V segment lost 4 bases and the J segment 0 bases; nucleotides outside the gene matches: 3. CDR1 is KGHSH, CDR2 LQKENI, per germline. CDR3 coding DNA: TGTGCCAGCTCACTCGACAGGGACTCCTACGAGCAGTACTTC. Its protein is CASSLDRDSYEQYF.

The V and J genes are TRBV4-3 and TRBJ1-1; D might be TRBD1 (5 bases). Trimming cost V 2 bases and J 0 bases, with 10 bases left between them. The CDR3 sequence is 15 residues long. Germline CDR1 and CDR2: LGHNA and YSLEER. CDR3 nucleotides: TGCGCCAGCAGCCAACTGGGGCTGATGAACACTGAAGCTTTCTTT. The encoded protein is CASSQLGLMNTEAFF.

The table lists this clone with a count of one. The chain links TRBV4-3 to TRBJ1-2; tentative D call: TRBD1 (5 bases). Germline loops: CDR1 LGHNA, CDR2 YSLEER. The CDR3 sequence is 15 residues long. V lost 1 base to trimming and J lost 5 bases, with 14 bases between them. The CDR3 sequence: CASSQGDGAGYGYTF. Written as DNA, the CDR3 is TGCGCCAGCAGCCAAGGGGACGGCGCGGGGTATGGCTACACCTTC.

The rearrangement links TRBV4-1 to TRBJ1-2; no clear D. CDR1 is MGHRA, CDR2 YSYEKL, per germline. V dropped 4 bases and J dropped 1 base, with 10 bases sitting between them. The CDR3 runs to 14 residues. The CDR3 here is CASSPITLNYGYTF. The CDR3 DNA sequence: TGCGCCAGCAGCCCAATTACTCTTAACTATGGCTACACCTTC.

The chain combines TRBV11-2 with TRBJ2-5, with 8 bases identical to TRBD1. V dropped 5 bases and J dropped 6; count of bases not matched to a gene: 11. This CDR3 region has 15 residues. Germline V gene lookup returns CDR1 SGHAT and CDR2 FQNNGV. The CDR3 protein is CASSTRQGIGKTQYF. The CDR3 coding sequence is TGTGCCAGCAGCACCCGACAGGGGATCGGAAAGACCCAGTACTTC.